One sample yielded the 23 T cell receptor beta chains listed below, sequenced in a study of control samples from healthy donors and cancer patients. Generated by immunoSEQ multiplex PCR, the TCRdb table keeps only in-frame clones and is missing some. The sample has 70,000 or so clones; more than 80% are singletons. The sequencing input was blood. These receptors all come from a man aged 45-60 years in good health.

The rearrangement uses TRBV4-2 and TRBJ1-5; 7 nucleotides align to TRBD1. CDR3 length equals 14 residues. After removal of 3 bases from V and 6 bases from J, the junction contained 5 bases not matched to a gene. The germline V gene encodes CDR1 LGHNA and CDR2 YNFKEQ. The CDR3 sequence: CASSQGTAGQPQHF. The DNA of the CDR3 is TGTGCCAGCAGCCAGGGGACAGCTGGTCAGCCCCAGCATTTT.

The chain uses TRBV7-9 and TRBJ1-4; D call uncertain. This CDR3 has 15 amino acids. Germline assignment: CDR1 SEHNR and CDR2 FQNEAQ (reference sequence). V was shortened by 1 base and J by 6 bases, with 12 bases between the two germline ends. CDR3 loop: CASSLDRGDDEKLFF. CDR3 in DNA: TGTGCCAGCAGCTTAGACCGCGGGGATGATGAAAAACTGTTTTTT.

V usage is TRBV6-5 and J usage is TRBJ1-6; D is ambiguous. Germline CDR1 MNHEY, CDR2 SVGAGI. The CDR3 loop spans 14 amino acids. With 8 bases removed from V and 2 bases from J, the gap between germline ends came to 10 bases. CDR3: CASRRAAYNSPLHF. CDR3 coding DNA: TGTGCCAGCCGCCGAGCCGCCTATAATTCACCCCTCCACTTT.

V gene TRBV7-6 combines with J gene TRBJ2-1; maybe TRBD2 (6 bases). Germline CDR1 SGHVS, CDR2 FNYEAQ. The CDR3 length is 13 residues. Trimming pared 5 bases from V and 7 bases from J, leaving 12 bases between. In DNA form, the CDR3 reads TGTGCCAGCAGCCGAGAACTAGCAAATGAGCAGTTCTTC. The encoded protein is CASSRELANEQFF.

This rearrangement joins TRBV7-6 to TRBJ2-1; D may correspond to TRBD1 or TRBD2 (5 bases each). Trimming pared 2 bases from V and 5 bases from J, leaving 13 bases between. This CDR3 comprises 15 residues. Germline CDR1 and CDR2: SGHVS and FNYEAQ. The CDR3 loop is CASSLQGGGNNEQFF. In DNA, the CDR3 is TGTGCCAGCAGCTTACAGGGTGGAGGAAACAATGAGCAGTTCTTC.

The rearrangement joins TRBV27 to TRBJ1-5, with 8 nucleotides matching TRBD1. The length of the CDR3 is 15 residues. V shed 5 bases, J shed 9 bases, and the junction held 12 bases outside the gene matches. Germline values: CDR1 MNHEY, CDR2 SMNVEV (reference sequence). The CDR3 spells CASSPDRVLQWPQHF. In DNA, the CDR3 is TGTGCCAGCAGTCCGGACAGGGTCCTCCAATGGCCCCAGCATTTT.

This chain links TRBV4-1 with TRBJ2-1, with D tentatively TRBD1 (5 bases). Looked up from germline, CDR1 is MGHRA and CDR2 is YSYEKL. There are 14 residues in the CDR3. Trimming removed 5 bases at V and 10 bases at J, with 18 bases between. The CDR3 nucleotides read TGCGCCAGCAGCATCCAAACAGGTTCGAGGGAGCAGTTCTTC. Protein: CASSIQTGSREQFF.

This chain links TRBV25-1 with TRBJ2-3; D perhaps matches TRBD2 (6 bases). There are 15 residues in the CDR3. V lost 7 bases to trimming and J lost 2 bases, with 16 bases between them. In germline, CDR1 is MGHDK, CDR2 SYGVNS. The CDR3 DNA sequence: TGTGCCAGCACCGACGATCGGGACTTCACAGATACGCAGTATTTT. Encoded protein: CASTDDRDFTDTQYF.

The chain recombines TRBV7-6 with TRBJ2-1; tentatively, D is TRBD1 or TRBD2 (6 bases each). Trimming shortened V by 2 bases and J by 11 bases, and 19 bases separated the two germline ends. CDR3 length: 15 residues. CDR1 is SGHVS, CDR2 FNYEAQ, per germline. The CDR3 sequence: CASSLSSGAASQQFF. Here the CDR3 DNA reads TGTGCCAGCAGCTTAAGTTCGGGGGCTGCTTCGCAGCAGTTCTTC.

This sequence joins TRBV6-5 and TRBJ2-7, with D perhaps matching TRBD1 or TRBD2 (6 bases each). CDR1 is MNHEY and CDR2 is SVGAGI in the germline V gene. This CDR3 comprises 15 residues. Trimming cost V 1 base and J 6 bases, with 16 bases left between them. CDR3 bases: TGTGCCAGCAGTTACTTCTCCAGGGGAGGTTCCGAGCAGTACTTC. Translated, it gives CASSYFSRGGSEQYF.

This chain uses TRBV12-5 with TRBJ2-4, with TRBD2 identical over 7 bases. The CDR3 covers 15 residues. V shed 6 bases, J shed 2 bases, and the junction held 7 bases outside the gene matches. The germline V gene encodes CDR1 LGHNT and CDR2 FRNRAP. CDR3 DNA: TGTGCTAGTGGCCTTTCGGGGGGACCCAAAAACATTCAGTACTTC. It encodes CASGLSGGPKNIQYF.

The gene calls are TRBV30 and TRBJ2-2; D not resolved. CDR1 is GTSNPN, CDR2 SVGIG, per germline (reference sequence). The CDR3 is 13 residues long. Trimming took off 6 bases at V and 5 bases at J, with 13 bases between the two ends. The DNA for the CDR3 is TGTGCCTGTGGTTGGGCAGCGACCGGGGAGCTGTTTTTT. It specifies CACGWAATGELFF.

This clone has only a few counts. The rearrangement links TRBV11-2 to TRBJ1-2; no clear D. The CDR3 consists of 15 residues. The ends were cut back, 1 base at V and 5 bases at J, with 14 bases in the middle. Looked up from germline, CDR1 is SGHAT and CDR2 is FQNNGV. This CDR3 is CASSLVTGWNYGYTF. The DNA for the CDR3 is TGTGCCAGCAGCTTAGTAACCGGATGGAATTATGGCTACACCTTC.

The chain has TRBV30 and TRBJ1-1; 8 bases line up with TRBD1. CDR3 size: 13 residues. Losses at the gene ends were 4 bases for V and 10 bases for J; bases not matched to a gene: 11. Germline CDR1 GTSNPN, CDR2 SVGIG (reference sequence). Here the CDR3 reads CAWKTASGGRAFF. The CDR3 DNA is TGTGCCTGGAAGACCGCCTCAGGGGGCCGAGCTTTCTTT.

This chain connects TRBV30 to TRBJ1-5; D is unresolved. Germline values: CDR1 GTSNPN, CDR2 SVGIG (reference sequence). V lost 0 bases to trimming and J lost 0 bases, with 3 bases between them. The CDR3 is 13 residues long. This CDR3 is CAWSVSSNQPQHF. CDR3 in DNA: TGTGCCTGGAGTGTTAGTAGCAATCAGCCCCAGCATTTT.

For the CDR3, the DNA is TGTGCCAGCAGCTTAGCGGCAGGGTCAGGGTATGGCTACACCTTC. Residues: CASSLAAGSGYGYTF. The chain employs TRBV7-2 and TRBJ1-2, with a possible D match to TRBD1 (5 bases). V was shortened by 0 bases and J by 5 bases, with 13 bases between the two germline ends. The CDR3 runs 15 residues. CDR1 SGHTA and CDR2 FQGNSA come from the germline V gene.

A single count supports this clone. This sample also contains other DNA sequences that code for the same CDR3. This chain links TRBV19 with TRBJ1-5; no firm D call. V dropped 4 bases and J dropped 5 bases, with 9 bases sitting between them. Germline V gene lookup returns CDR1 LNHDA and CDR2 SQIVND (reference sequence). The CDR3 consists of 13 residues. The CDR3 bases are TGTGCCAGTAGTACTCAGGTGGATCAGCCCCAGCATTTT. As protein: CASSTQVDQPQHF.

The rearrangement uses TRBV30 and TRBJ1-5, with 7 bases that match TRBD1. The V segment lost 1 base and the J segment 0 bases; nucleotides outside the gene matches: 6. The CDR3 length is 16 residues. Germline CDR1 and CDR2: GTSNPN and SVGIG (reference sequence). CDR3 in DNA: TGTGCCTGGAGTGACCGGGACAGAGTTAGCAATCAGCCCCAGCATTTT. Protein: CAWSDRDRVSNQPQHF.

The chain combines TRBV4-3 with TRBJ2-3; 11 nucleotides line up with TRBD1. The length of the CDR3 is 15 residues. From germline, CDR1 is LGHNA and CDR2 YSLEER. V lost 4 bases to trimming and J lost 5 bases; unmatched junction nucleotides: 5. The CDR3 nucleotides read TGCGCCAGCAGCCTTGGGACAGGGGGGAAAGATACGCAGTATTTT. It codes for CASSLGTGGKDTQYF.

V is TRBV11-2 and J is TRBJ2-7, with 10 bases that match TRBD1. CDR1 and CDR2 (germline): SGHAT, FQNNGV. This CDR3 comprises 15 residues. The trim removed 6 bases at V and 4 bases at J, leaving 9 bases unmatched. This CDR3 is CASRSPGTGAYEQYF. CDR3 nucleotides: TGTGCCAGCAGATCCCCCGGGACAGGGGCTTACGAGCAGTACTTC.

The V call is TRBV6-2 or TRBV6-3, the J call TRBJ1-2, with TRBD1 identical over 11 bases. The CDR3 runs 15 residues. CDR1 and CDR2 from the germline V gene are MNHEY and SVGEGT. The V and J ends lost 6 bases and 4 bases, in that order; junction bases with no gene match: 7. The CDR3 nucleotides read TGTGCCAGCAGCCTCGGGACAGGGGGAATCTATGGCTACACCTTC. This sequence encodes CASSLGTGGIYGYTF.

The V call is TRBV6-5, the J call TRBJ1-2, with D maybe TRBD1 (5 bases). The CDR3 runs to 14 residues. With 0 bases removed from V and 8 bases from J, the gap between germline ends came to 13 bases. Germline V lookup: CDR1 MNHEY, CDR2 SVGAGI. CDR3 amino acids: CASSYSLGLGGYTF. The DNA for the CDR3 is TGTGCCAGCAGTTACTCCCTGGGGCTGGGGGGCTACACCTTC.

V and J are TRBV11-3 and TRBJ2-2, with TRBD2 matching 9 bases. Germline CDR1 and CDR2: SGHNT and YENEEA. The CDR3 extends over 16 amino acids. The J segment lost 6 bases and the V segment lost 3 bases, leaving 8 bases of the junction unmatched. The CDR3 bases are TGTGCCAGCAGCTTCTCCGGGACTAGCTATGCCGGGGAGCTGTTTTTT. The encoded protein is CASSFSGTSYAGELFF.